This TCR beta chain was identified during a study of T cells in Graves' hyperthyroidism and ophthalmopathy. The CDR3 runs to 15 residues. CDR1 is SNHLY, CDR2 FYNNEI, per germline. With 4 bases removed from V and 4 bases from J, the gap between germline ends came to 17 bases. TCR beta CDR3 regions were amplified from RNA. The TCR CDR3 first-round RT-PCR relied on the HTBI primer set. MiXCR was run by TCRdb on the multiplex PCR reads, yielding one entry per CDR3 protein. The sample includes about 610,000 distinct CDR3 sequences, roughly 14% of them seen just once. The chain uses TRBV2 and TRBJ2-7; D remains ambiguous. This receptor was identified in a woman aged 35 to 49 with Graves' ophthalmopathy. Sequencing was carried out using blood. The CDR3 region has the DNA TGTGCCAGCAGTGCCTGGACCGCCACAGAATACGAGCAGTACTTC. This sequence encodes CASSAWTATEYEQYF.